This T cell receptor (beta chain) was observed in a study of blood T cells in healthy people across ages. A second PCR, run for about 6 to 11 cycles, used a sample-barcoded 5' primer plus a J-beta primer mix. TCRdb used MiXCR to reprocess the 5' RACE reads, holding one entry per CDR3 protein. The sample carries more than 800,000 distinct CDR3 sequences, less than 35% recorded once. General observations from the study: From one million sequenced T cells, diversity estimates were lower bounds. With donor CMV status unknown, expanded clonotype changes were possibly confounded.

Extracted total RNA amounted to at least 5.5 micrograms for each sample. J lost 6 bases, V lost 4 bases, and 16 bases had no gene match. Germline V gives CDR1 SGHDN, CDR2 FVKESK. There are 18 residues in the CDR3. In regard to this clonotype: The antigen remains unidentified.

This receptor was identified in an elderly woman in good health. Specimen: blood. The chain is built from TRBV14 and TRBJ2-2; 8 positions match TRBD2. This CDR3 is CASSRERTSLVWAGELFF. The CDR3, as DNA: TGTGCCAGCAGCCGAGAAAGGACTAGCTTGGTTTGGGCCGGGGAGCTGTTTTTT.